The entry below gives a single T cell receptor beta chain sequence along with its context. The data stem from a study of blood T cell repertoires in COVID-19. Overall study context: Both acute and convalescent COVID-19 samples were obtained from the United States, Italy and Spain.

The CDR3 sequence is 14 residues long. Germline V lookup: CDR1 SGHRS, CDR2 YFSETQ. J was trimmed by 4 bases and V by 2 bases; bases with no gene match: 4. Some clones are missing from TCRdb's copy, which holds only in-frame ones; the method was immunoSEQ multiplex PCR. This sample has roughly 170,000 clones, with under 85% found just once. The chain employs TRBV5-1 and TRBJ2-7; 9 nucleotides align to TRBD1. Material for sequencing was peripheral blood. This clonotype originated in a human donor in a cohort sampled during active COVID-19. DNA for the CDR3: TGCGCCAGCAGCTTCGGGACAGGGTCGTACGAGCAGTACTTC. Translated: CASSFGTGSYEQYF.